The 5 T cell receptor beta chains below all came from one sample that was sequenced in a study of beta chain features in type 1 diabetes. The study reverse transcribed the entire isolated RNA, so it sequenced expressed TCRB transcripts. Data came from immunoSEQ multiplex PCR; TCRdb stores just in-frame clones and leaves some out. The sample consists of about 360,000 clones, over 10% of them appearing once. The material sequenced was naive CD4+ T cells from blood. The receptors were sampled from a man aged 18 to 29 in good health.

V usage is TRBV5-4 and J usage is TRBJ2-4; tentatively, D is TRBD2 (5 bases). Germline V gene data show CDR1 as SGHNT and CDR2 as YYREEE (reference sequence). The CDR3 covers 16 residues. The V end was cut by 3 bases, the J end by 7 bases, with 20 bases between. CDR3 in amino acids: CASSSGLTSPGNIQYF. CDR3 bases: TGTGCCAGCAGCTCCGGACTCACCTCCCCGGGGAACATTCAGTACTTC.

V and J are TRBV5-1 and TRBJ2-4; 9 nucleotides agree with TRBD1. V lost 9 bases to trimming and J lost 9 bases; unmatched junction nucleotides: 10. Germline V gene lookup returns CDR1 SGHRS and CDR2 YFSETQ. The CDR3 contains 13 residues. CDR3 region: CATLWTGDPIQYF. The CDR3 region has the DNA TGCGCCACCCTCTGGACAGGGGATCCCATTCAGTACTTC.

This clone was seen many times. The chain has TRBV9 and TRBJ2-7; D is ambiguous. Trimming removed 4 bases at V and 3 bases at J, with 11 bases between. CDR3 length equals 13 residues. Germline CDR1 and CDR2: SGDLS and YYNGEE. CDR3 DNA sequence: TGTGCCAGCAGCCGAGGTGTCTACTACGAGCAGTACTTC. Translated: CASSRGVYYEQYF.

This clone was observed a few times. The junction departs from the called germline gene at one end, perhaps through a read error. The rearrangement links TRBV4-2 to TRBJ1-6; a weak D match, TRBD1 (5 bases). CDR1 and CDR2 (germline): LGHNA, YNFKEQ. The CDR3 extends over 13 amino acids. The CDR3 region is CASSQETGSALHF. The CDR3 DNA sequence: TGTGCCAGCAGCCAAGAAACAGGTTCAGCCCTCCACTTT.

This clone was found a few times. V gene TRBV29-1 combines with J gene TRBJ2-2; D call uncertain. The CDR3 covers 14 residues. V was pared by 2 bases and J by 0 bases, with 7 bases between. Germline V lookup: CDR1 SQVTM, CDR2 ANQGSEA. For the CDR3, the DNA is TGCAGCGTTGAAAGCAGGACGAACACCGGGGAGCTGTTTTTT. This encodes CSVESRTNTGELFF.